This T cell receptor (beta chain) was identified during a study of blood T cell repertoires in COVID-19. At the level of the study: The United States, Italy and Spain provided the acute and convalescent COVID-19 samples.

The participants were between roughly 18 and 89 years old and came from some 23 US areas. Each participant's cohort was designated according to participant-reported clinical history. V dropped 3 bases and J dropped 1 base, with 7 bases sitting between them. CDR3 size: 14 residues. CDR1 and CDR2 (germline): PRHDT, FYEKMQ (reference sequence). Original processing methods: The authors estimated nucleated cell counts from reference gene primer amplification. Libraries were prepared by immunoSEQ multiplex PCR; TCRdb keeps only in-frame clonotypes and omits some of them. From that table come the V and J calls and clone size; the DNA was used to work out D and trimming. The sample lists fewer than 200,000 clones; 70% to 85% were seen once.

The specimen was PBMCs or T cells enriched from blood (not recorded which). This TCR came from a woman in her 70s in a cohort exposed to, infected with or recovered from COVID-19 (not recorded which). The chain has TRBV13 and TRBJ2-1; D may be TRBD2 (5 bases). The CDR3 bases are TGTGCCAGCAGCTTCGGGGTTTCCTACAATGAGCAGTTCTTC. Translation: CASSFGVSYNEQFF.